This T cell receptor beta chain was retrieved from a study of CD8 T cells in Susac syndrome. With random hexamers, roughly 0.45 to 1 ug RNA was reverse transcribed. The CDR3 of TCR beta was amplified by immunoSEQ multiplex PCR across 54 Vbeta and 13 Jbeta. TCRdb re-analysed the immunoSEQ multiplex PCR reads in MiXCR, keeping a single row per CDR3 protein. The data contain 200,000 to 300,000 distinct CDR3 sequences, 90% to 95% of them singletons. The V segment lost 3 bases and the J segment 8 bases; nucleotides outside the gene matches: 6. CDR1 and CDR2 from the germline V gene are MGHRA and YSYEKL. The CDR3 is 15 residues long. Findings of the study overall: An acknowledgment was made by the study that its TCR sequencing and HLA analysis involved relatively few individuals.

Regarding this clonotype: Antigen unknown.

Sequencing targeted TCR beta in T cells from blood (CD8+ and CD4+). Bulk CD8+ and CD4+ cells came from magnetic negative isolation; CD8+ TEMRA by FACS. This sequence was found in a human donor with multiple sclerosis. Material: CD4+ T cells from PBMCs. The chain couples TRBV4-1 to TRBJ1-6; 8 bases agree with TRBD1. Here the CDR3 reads CASSHLDRGDSPLHF. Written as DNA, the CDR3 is TGCGCCAGCAGCCACCTCGACAGGGGTGATTCACCCCTCCACTTT.